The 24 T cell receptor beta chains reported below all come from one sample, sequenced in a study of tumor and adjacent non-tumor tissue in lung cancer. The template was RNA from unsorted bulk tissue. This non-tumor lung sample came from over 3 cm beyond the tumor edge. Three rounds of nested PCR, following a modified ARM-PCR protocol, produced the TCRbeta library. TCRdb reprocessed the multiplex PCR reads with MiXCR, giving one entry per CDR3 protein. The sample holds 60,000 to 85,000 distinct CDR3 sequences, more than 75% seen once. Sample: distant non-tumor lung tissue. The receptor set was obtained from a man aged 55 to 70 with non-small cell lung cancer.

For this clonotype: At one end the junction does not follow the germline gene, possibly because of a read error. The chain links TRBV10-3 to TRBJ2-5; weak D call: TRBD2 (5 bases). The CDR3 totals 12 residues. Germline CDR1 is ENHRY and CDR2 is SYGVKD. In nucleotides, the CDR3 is TGTGCCCTTTCCTTGAGCGGAGAGGCCCAGTACTTC. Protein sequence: CALSLSGEAQYF.

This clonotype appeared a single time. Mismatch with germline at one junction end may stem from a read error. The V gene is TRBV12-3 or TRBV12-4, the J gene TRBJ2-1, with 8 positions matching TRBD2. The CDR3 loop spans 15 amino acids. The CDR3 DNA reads TGTGCCAGCAATTTTAGGGGACTAGGCTACAAAGAGCAGTTCTTC. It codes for CASNFRGLGYKEQFF.

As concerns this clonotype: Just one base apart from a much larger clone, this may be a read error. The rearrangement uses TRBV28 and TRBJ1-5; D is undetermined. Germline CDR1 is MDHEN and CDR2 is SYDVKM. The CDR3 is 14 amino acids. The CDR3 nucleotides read TGTGCCAACAGTTTATGGGAGAACAATCAGCCCCAGCATTTT. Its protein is CANSLWENNQPQHF.

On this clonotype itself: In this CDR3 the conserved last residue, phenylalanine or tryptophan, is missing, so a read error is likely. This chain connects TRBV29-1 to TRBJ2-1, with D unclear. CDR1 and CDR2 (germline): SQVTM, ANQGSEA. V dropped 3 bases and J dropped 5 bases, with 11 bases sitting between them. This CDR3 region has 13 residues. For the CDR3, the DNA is TGCAGCGTTGATCCGCAGGCCAACAATGAGCAGTTCTCA. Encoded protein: CSVDPQANNEQFS.

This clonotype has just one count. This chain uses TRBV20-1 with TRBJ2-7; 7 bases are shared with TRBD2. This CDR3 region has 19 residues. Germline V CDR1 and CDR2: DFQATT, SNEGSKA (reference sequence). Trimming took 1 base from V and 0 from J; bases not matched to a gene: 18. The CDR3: CSARAPTVSCGRGSYEQYF. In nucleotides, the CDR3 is TGCAGTGCTAGAGCCCCGACCGTGTCTTGCGGGAGAGGCTCCTACGAGCAGTACTTC.

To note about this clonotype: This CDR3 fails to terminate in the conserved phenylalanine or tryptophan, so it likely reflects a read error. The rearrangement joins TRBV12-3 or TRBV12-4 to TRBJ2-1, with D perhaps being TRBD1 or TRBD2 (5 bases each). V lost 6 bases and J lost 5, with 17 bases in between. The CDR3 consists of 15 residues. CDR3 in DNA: TGTGCCAGCAGCCTCCCTCAGTGGGACCACAATGAGCAGTTCTTG. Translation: CASSLPQWDHNEQFL.

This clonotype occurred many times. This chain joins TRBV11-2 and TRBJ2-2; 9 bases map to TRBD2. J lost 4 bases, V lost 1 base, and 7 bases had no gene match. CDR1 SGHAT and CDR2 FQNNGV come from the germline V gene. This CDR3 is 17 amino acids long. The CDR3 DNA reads TGTGCCAGCAGCTTAGGCGCTAGCGGGGCGCTCACCGGGGAGCTGTTTTTT. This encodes CASSLGASGALTGELFF. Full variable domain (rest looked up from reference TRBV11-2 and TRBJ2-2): EAGVAQSPRYKIIEKRQSVAFWCNPISGHATLYWYQQILGQGPKLLIQFQNNGVVDDSQLPKDRFSAERLKGVDSTLKIQPAKLEDSAVYLCASSLGASGALTGELFFGEGSRLTVL.

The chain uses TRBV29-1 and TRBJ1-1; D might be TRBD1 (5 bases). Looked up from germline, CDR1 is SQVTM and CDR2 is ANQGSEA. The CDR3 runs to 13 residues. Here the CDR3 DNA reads TGCTGCGCCCGGGACCCCATGGACACTGAAGCTTTCTTT. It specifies CCARDPMDTEAFF.

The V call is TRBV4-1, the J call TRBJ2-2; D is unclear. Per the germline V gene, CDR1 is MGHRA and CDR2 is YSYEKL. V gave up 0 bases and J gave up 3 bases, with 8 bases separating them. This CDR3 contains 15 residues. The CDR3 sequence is CASSQESLDTGELFF. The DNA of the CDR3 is TGCGCCAGCAGCCAAGAAAGCTTGGACACCGGGGAGCTGTTTTTT.

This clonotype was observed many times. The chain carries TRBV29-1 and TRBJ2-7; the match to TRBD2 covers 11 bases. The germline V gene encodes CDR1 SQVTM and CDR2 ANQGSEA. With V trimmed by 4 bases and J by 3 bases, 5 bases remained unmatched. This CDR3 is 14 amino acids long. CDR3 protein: CSVVAGTSGYEQYF. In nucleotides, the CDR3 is TGCAGCGTTGTAGCCGGGACTAGCGGCTACGAGCAGTACTTC.

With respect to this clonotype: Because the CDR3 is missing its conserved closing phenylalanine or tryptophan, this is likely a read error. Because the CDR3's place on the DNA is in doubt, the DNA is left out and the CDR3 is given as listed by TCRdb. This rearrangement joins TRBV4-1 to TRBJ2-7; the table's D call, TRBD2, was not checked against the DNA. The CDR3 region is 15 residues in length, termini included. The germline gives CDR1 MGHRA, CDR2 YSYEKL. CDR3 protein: CASSQERTSGSPPYL.

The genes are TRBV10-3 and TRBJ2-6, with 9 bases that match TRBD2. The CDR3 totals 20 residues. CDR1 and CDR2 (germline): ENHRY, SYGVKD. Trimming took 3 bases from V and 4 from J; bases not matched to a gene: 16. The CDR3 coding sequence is TGTGCCATCAGTGAACATGAGACTGGCGGGAGGGACTCCGGGGCCAACGTCCTGACTTTC. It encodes CAISEHETGGRDSGANVLTF.

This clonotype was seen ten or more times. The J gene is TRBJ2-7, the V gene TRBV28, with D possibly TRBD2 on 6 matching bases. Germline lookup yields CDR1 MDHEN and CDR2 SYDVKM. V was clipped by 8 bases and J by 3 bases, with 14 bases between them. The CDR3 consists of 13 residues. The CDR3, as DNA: TGTGCCAGCTTGGGCGGGGCTAGCTACGAGCAGTACTTC. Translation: CASLGGASYEQYF. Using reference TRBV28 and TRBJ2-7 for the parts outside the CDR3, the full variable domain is DVKVTQSSRYLVKRTGEKVFLECVQDMDHENMFWYRQDPGLGLRLIYFSYDVKMKEKGDIPEGYSVSREKKERFSLILESASTNQTSMYLCASLGGASYEQYFGPGTRLTVT.

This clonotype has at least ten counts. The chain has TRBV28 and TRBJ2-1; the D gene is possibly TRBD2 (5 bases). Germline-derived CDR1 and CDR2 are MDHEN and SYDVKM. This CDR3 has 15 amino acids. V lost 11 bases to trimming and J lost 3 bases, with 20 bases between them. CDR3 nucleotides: TGTGCCGCCCCCCCACCTTGGGAGATCTACAATGAGCAGTTCTTC. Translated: CAAPPPWEIYNEQFF. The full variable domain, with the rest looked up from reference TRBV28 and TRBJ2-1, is DVKVTQSSRYLVKRTGEKVFLECVQDMDHENMFWYRQDPGLGLRLIYFSYDVKMKEKGDIPEGYSVSREKKERFSLILESASTNQTSMYLCAAPPPWEIYNEQFFGPGTRLTVL.

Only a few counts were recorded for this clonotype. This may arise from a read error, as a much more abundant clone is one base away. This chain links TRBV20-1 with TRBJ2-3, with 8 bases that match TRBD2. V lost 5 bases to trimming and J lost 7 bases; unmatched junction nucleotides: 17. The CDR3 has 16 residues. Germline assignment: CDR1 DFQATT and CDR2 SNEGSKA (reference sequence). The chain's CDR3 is CSASHYSRREENTQYF. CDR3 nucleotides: TGCAGTGCTTCCCATTATTCCCGGCGGGAGGAAAATACGCAGTATTTT.

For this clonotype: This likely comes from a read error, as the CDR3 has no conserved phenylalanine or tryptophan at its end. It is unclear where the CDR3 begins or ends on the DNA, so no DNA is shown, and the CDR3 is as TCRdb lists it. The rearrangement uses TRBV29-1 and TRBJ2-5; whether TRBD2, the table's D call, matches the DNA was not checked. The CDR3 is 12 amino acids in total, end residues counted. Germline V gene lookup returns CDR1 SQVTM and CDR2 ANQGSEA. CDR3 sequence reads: CSALGGRETQYY.

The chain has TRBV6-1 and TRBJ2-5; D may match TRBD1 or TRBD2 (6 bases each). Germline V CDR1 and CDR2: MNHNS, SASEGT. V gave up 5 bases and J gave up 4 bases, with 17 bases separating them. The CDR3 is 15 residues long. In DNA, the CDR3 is TGTGCCAGCAGTACTGCTAGGGGGAGGACAGAGACCCAGTACTTC. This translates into CASSTARGRTETQYF.

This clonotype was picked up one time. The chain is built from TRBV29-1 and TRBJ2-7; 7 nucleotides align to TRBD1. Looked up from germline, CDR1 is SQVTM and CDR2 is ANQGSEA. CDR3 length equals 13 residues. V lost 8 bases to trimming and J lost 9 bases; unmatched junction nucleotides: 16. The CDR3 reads CSTTGANSYGQYF. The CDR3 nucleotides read TGCAGCACAACAGGGGCTAACTCCTATGGGCAGTACTTC.

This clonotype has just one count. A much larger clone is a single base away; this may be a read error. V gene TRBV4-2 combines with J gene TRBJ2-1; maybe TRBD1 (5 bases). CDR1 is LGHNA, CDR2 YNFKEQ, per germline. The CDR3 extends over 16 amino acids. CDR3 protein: CASNQEALPSGNEQFF. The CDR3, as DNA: TGTGCCAGCAACCAAGAAGCATTACCCTCAGGGAATGAGCAGTTCTTC.

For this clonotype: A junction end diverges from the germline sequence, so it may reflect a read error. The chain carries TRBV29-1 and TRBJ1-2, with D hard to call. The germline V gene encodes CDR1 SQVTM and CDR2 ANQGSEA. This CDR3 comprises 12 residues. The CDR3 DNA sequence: TGCAGCGTAGGCTGGGAGGGCTATGGCTACACATTC. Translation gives CSVGWEGYGYTF.

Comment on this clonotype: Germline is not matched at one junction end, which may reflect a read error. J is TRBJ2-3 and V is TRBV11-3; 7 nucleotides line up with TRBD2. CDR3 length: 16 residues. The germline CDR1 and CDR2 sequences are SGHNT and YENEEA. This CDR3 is CTSSWGGASSTDTQYF. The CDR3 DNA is TGTACCAGCAGCTGGGGGGGTGCTTCTAGCACAGATACGCAGTACTTT.

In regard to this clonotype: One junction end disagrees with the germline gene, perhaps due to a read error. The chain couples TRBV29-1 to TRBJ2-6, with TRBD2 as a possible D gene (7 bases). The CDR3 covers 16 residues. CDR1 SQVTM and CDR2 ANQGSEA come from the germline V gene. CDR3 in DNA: TGCAGCGTAGCGGGACACGGGGGCTCTAGGGCCAACGTCCTGACTTTC. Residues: CSVAGHGGSRANVLTF.

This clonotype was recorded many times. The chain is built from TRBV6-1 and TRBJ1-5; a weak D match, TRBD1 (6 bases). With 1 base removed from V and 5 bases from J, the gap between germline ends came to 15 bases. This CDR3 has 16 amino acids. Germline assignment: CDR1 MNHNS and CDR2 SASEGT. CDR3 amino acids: CASSEVGGQRHQPQHF. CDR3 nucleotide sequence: TGTGCCAGCAGTGAAGTAGGAGGACAGAGACATCAGCCCCAGCATTTT.

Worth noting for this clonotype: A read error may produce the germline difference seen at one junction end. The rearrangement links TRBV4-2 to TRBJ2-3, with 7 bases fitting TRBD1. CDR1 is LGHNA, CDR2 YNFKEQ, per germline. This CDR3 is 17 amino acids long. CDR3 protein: CTSCQEGATLRRDTQYF. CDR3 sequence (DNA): TGTACCAGCTGCCAAGAGGGGGCCACACTCCGAAGAGATACGCAGTATTTT.